This T cell receptor (beta chain) was recorded in a study of blood T cells in healthy people across ages. General observations from the study: Older age coincided with a roughly linear decline in TCR beta diversity per million T cells. PBMC samples, being unsorted, prevented any conclusive comparison of naive and antigen-experienced cells.

A J-beta primer mix and a sample-barcoded 5' primer were used in a second PCR of about 7 to 12 cycles. TCRdb ran MiXCR on the 5' RACE reads and lists one entry per CDR3 protein. The sample shows some 1.6 million distinct CDR3 sequences, about 35% of them seen only once. Concerning this clonotype itself: Its cognate antigen is unknown.

This CDR3 has 17 residues. Deletions cut 2 bases from V and 3 bases from J, with 19 bases between. CDR1 SGDLS and CDR2 YYNGEE come from the germline V gene. RNA extraction gave at least 5.5 micrograms of total RNA per sample. The source material was blood. The V and J genes are TRBV9 and TRBJ2-3; TRBD1 is a possible D gene (6 bases). The sequence derives from a woman in her twenties or thirties in good health. CDR3 DNA sequence: TGTGCCAGCAGCGTCGACCCGCAGGGGTTGCGGACAGATACGCAGTATTTT. Residues: CASSVDPQGLRTDTQYF.